These 13 T cell receptor beta chains originate from one sample sequenced in a study of cytomegalovirus exposure and HLA in healthy donors. In the PCR, 60 Vbeta and 13 Jbeta primers were used. Assay: immunoSEQ multiplex PCR; the TCRdb copy retains only in-frame clones and omits some. Here the sample spans 90,000 to 120,000 clones, 81% being singletons. The sequencing input was PBMCs. The receptor set was obtained from a man aged 25 to 40 in good health and CMV-seronegative.

The V and J genes are TRBV6-1 and TRBJ1-1; perhaps TRBD1 as D (6 bases). The CDR3 consists of 14 residues. Per the germline V gene, CDR1 is MNHNS and CDR2 is SASEGT. V lost 6 bases, J lost 3 bases, and 14 bases lay in between. Written as DNA, the CDR3 is TGTGCCAGCAGCCTGTTTGGGGGCGACACTGAAGCTTTCTTT. Residues: CASSLFGGDTEAFF.

This clone was seen just once. The chain joins TRBV4-1 to TRBJ2-7; 7 bases map to TRBD1. J gave up 3 bases and V 1 base, and 3 bases lay outside the gene matches. Germline loops: CDR1 MGHRA, CDR2 YSYEKL. The CDR3 is 14 amino acids. As DNA, the CDR3 is TGCGCCAGCAGCCAAGGTGACAGGGTCTACGAGCAGTACTTC. Protein sequence: CASSQGDRVYEQYF.

The chain has TRBV7-9 and TRBJ1-1; TRBD1 aligns across 9 bases. J lost 4 bases, V lost 5 bases, and 20 bases had no gene match. The CDR3 covers 19 residues. CDR1 and CDR2 from the germline V gene are SEHNR and FQNEAQ (reference sequence). Here the CDR3 reads CASSRGWGDRETSGTEAFF. In nucleotides, the CDR3 is TGTGCCAGCAGCCGAGGGTGGGGGGACAGGGAGACATCGGGCACTGAAGCTTTCTTT.

The chain has TRBV2 and TRBJ1-2; possible D gene TRBD1, 6 bases. This CDR3 is built from 14 residues. Germline lookup yields CDR1 SNHLY and CDR2 FYNNEI. Trimming pared 7 bases from V and 3 bases from J, leaving 15 bases between. CDR3 in amino acids: CASTGAGLDYGYTF. As DNA, the CDR3 is TGTGCCAGCACAGGGGCAGGGTTGGACTATGGCTACACCTTC.

The V call is TRBV28, the J call TRBJ1-2, with TRBD1 as a possible D gene (6 bases). CDR3 length equals 12 residues. The germline gives CDR1 MDHEN, CDR2 SYDVKM. The germline V and J ends were trimmed by 8 bases and 7 bases, with 14 bases remaining between them. Here the CDR3 reads CASRGGRGGYTF. The DNA for the CDR3 is TGTGCCAGCCGCGGGGGGCGCGGTGGCTACACCTTC.

V and J are TRBV28 and TRBJ2-7; 9 bases line up with TRBD2. The V segment lost 5 bases and the J segment 3 bases; nucleotides outside the gene matches: 5. The CDR3 length is 14 residues. The V gene's germline CDR1 is MDHEN and CDR2 SYDVKM. CDR3 coding DNA: TGTGCCAGCAGTCTAGCGGGACCCTACTACGAGCAGTACTTC. It is translated as CASSLAGPYYEQYF.

This chain joins TRBV7-3 and TRBJ2-1; D is perhaps TRBD2 (6 bases). Trimming stripped 5 bases from V and 4 bases from J, with 15 bases between. The CDR3 totals 15 residues. Germline V gene sequence: CDR1 SGHTA, CDR2 FQGTGA. The CDR3 DNA reads TGTGCCAGCAGCCCGGACTACCGCTATTACAATGAGCAGTTCTTC. Translating gives CASSPDYRYYNEQFF.

The V gene is TRBV1, the J gene TRBJ2-5; the table calls TRBD2, which could not be checked here. TRBV1 is a known pseudogene. This CDR3 is 20 amino acids long. CDR3 sequence (DNA): TGCACCAGCAGCCAAGAAGGTCGTCTGGAGGCTAGCGGGGGTCAAGAGACCCAGTACTTC. Translation: CTSSQEGRLEASGGQETQYF.

The chain uses TRBV5-8 and TRBJ1-1; possible D gene TRBD1, 5 bases. This CDR3 spans 14 amino acids. Trimming removed 6 bases from V and 1 base from J, with 13 bases in between. Germline lookup yields CDR1 SGHTS and CDR2 YDEGEE. The CDR3 region has the DNA TGTGCCAGCAACTATGGGGCCCGGAACACTGAAGCTTTCTTT. Its translation: CASNYGARNTEAFF. The variable domain in full, completed from reference TRBV5-8 and TRBJ1-1, reads EAGVTQSPTHLIKTRGQQATLRCSPISGHTSVYWYQQALGLGLQFLLWYDEGEERNRGNFPPRFSGRQFPNYSSELNVNALELEDSALYLCASNYGARNTEAFFGQGTRLTVV.

The chain links TRBV14 to TRBJ2-2; TRBD2 might be the D (5 bases). CDR1 is SGHDN, CDR2 FVKESK, per germline. Trimming shortened V by 1 base and J by 6 bases, and 9 bases separated the two germline ends. This CDR3 has 14 residues. CDR3 amino acids: CASSQVRGPGELFF. DNA of the CDR3: TGTGCCAGCAGCCAAGTGCGAGGGCCCGGGGAGCTGTTTTTT.

This rearrangement joins TRBV28 to TRBJ2-2; D remains ambiguous. The CDR3 contains 12 residues. Germline assignment: CDR1 MDHEN and CDR2 SYDVKM. With 2 bases removed from V and 5 bases from J, the gap between germline ends came to 3 bases. Written as DNA, the CDR3 is TGTGCCAGCAGTTTACGGACCGGGGAGCTGTTTTTT. It translates to CASSLRTGELFF.

The gene calls are TRBV5-4 and TRBJ2-6; possibly TRBD1 for D (5 bases). CDR1 is SGHNT, CDR2 YYREEE, per germline (reference sequence). V was pared by 7 bases and J by 4 bases, with 12 bases between. The CDR3 consists of 14 residues. In DNA, the CDR3 is TGTGCCAGCCTGGCCAGGGCGGGGGCCAACGTCCTGACTTTC. This sequence encodes CASLARAGANVLTF.

The chain joins TRBV4-1 to TRBJ1-2, with D hard to call. The V end lost 4 bases, the J end lost 7 bases, and 19 bases lay between the germline ends. This CDR3 spans 15 amino acids. CDR1 is MGHRA, CDR2 YSYEKL, per germline. The CDR3 loop is CASSPQSGITSGYTF. The CDR3 coding sequence is TGCGCCAGCAGCCCTCAAAGCGGGATTACTAGTGGCTACACCTTC.